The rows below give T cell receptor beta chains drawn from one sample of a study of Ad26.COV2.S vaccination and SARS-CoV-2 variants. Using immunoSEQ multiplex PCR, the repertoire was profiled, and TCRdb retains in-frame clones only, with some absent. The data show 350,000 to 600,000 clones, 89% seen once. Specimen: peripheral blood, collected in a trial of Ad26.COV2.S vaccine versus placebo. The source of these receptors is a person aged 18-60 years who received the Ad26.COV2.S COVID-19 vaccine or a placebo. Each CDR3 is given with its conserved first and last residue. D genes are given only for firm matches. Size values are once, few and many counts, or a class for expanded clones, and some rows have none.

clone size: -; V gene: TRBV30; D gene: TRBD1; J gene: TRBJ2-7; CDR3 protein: CAWSPGQSYEQYF; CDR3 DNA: TGTGCCTGGAGCCCGGGACAGTCCTACGAGCAGTACTTC
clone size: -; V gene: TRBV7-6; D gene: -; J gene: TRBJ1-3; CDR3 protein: CASSSGTLSGNTIYF; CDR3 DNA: TGTGCCAGCAGCTCTGGGACACTCTCTGGAAACACCATATATTTT
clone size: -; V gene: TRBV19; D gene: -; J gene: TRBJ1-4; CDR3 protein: CASSIASTTNEKLFF; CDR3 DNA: TGTGCCAGTAGTATCGCGTCCACAACTAATGAAAAACTGTTTTTT
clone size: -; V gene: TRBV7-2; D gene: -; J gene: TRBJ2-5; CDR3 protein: CASSLAGRWETQYF; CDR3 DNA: TGTGCCAGCAGCTTAGCGGGGAGGTGGGAGACCCAGTACTTC
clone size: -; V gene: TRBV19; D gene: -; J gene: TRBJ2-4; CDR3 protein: CASSDRGIPGSAKNIQYF; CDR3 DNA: TGTGCCAGTAGTGATCGGGGGATCCCGGGGAGTGCCAAAAACATTCAGTACTTC
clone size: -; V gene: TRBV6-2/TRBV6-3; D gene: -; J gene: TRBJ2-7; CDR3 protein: CASSNSYEQYF; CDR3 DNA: TGTGCCAGCAGCAATTCCTACGAGCAGTACTTC
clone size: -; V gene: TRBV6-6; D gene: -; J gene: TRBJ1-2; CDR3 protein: CASSYSNRLKVYGYTF; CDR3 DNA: TGTGCCAGCAGTTACTCCAACAGGCTGAAAGTCTATGGCTACACCTTC
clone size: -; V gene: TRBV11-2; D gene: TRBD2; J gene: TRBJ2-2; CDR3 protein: CASSLVGRLREGTGELFF; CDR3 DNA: TGTGCCAGCAGCTTAGTCGGTCGGTTGCGGGAGGGGACCGGGGAGCTGTTTTTT
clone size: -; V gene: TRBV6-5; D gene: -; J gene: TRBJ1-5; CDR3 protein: CASRNTGLPNQPQHF; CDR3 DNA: TGTGCCAGCAGAAATACAGGGCTACCCAATCAGCCCCAGCATTTT
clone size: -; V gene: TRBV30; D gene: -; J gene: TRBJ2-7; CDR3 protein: CVIGTPYEQYF; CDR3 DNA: TGTGTGATCGGGACACCCTACGAGCAGTACTTC
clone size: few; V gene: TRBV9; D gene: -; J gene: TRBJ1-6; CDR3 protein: CASSGSYNSPLHF; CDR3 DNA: TGTGCCAGCAGCGGATCCTATAATTCACCCCTCCACTTT
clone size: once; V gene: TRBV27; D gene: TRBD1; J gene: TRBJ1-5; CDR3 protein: CASSQSGTGGINQPQHF; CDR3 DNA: TGTGCCAGCAGCCAATCCGGGACAGGGGGAATCAATCAGCCCCAGCATTTT
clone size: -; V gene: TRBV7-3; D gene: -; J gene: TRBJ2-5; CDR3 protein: CASSKDGETQYF; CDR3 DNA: TGTGCCAGCAGCAAGGACGGGGAGACCCAGTACTTC
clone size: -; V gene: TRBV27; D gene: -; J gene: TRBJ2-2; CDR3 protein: CASSFGRANTGELFF; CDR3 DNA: TGTGCCAGCAGTTTTGGGCGGGCGAACACCGGGGAGCTGTTTTTT
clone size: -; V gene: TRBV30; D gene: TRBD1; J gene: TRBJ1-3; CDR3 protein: CAWSVGGFSGNTIYF; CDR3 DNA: TGTGCCTGGAGTGTAGGGGGCTTCTCTGGAAACACCATATATTTT
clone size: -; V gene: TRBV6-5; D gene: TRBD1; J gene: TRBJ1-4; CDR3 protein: CASRNYGTGDEKLFF; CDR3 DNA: TGTGCCAGCAGAAACTACGGGACAGGGGATGAAAAACTGTTTTTT
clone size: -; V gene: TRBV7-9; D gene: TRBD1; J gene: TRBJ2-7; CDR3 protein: CASSLAGTGGYEQYF; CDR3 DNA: TGTGCCAGCAGCTTAGCCGGGACAGGGGGCTACGAGCAGTACTTC
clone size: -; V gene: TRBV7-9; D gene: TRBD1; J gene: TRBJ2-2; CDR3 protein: CASSLGDRVAGELFF; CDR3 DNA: TGTGCCAGCAGCTTAGGTGACAGGGTGGCCGGGGAGCTGTTTTTT
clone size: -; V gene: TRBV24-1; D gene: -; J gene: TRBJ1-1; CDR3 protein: CATSDWGTEAFF; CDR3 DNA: TGTGCCACCAGTGATTGGGGCACTGAAGCTTTCTTT
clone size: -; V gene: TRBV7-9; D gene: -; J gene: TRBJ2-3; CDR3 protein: CASSPRQGLGTDTQYF; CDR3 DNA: TGTGCCAGCAGCCCACGACAGGGACTGGGGACAGATACGCAGTATTTT
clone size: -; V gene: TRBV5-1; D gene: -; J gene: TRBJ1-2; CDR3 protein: CASSRPGSDYGYTF; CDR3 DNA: TGCGCCAGCAGCCGCCCCGGGTCGGACTATGGCTACACCTTC
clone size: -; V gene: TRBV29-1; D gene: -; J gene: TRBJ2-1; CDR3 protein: CSVGWDEQFF; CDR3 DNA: TGCAGCGTTGGGTGGGATGAGCAGTTCTTC
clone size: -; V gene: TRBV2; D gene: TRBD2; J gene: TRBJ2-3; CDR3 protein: CASSLLAGGHPDTQYF; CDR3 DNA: TGTGCCAGCAGTCTCTTAGCGGGAGGGCACCCAGATACGCAGTATTTT
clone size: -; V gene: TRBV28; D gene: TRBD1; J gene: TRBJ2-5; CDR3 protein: CASRGTGGWETQYF; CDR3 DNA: TGTGCCAGCAGGGGGACAGGGGGCTGGGAGACCCAGTACTTC
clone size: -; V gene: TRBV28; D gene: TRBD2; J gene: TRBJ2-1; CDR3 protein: CASSLPSGSGNEQFF; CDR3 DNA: TGTGCCAGCAGTTTACCTAGCGGGAGTGGCAATGAGCAGTTCTTC
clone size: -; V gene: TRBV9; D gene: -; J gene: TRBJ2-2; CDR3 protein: CASTLTGELFF; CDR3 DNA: TGTGCCAGCACGTTGACCGGGGAGCTGTTTTTT
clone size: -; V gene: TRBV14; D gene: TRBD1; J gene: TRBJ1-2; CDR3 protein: CASSLTGGAWWSGYTF; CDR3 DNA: TGTGCCAGCAGCCTAACAGGGGGCGCCTGGTGGAGTGGCTACACCTTC
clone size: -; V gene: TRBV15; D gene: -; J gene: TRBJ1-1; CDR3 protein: CATSRDEAGGEAFF; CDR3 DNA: TGTGCCACCAGCAGAGATGAGGCGGGCGGCGAAGCTTTCTTT
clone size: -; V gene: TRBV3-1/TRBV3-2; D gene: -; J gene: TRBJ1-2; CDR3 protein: CASSQDQGTHGYTF; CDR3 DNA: TGTGCCAGCAGCCAAGATCAGGGGACGCATGGCTACACCTTC
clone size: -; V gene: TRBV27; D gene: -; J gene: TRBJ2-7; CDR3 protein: CASSPRLASYEQYF; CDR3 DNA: TGTGCCAGCAGTCCCCGGTTGGCCTCCTACGAGCAGTACTTC
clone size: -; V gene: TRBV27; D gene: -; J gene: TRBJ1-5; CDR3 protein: CASSLGGKNQPQHF; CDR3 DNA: TGTGCCAGCAGTTTAGGGGGGAAAAATCAGCCCCAGCATTTT
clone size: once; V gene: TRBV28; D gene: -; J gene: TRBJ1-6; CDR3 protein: CASSPSNSPLHF; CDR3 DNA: TGTGCCAGCAGTCCTTCGAATTCACCCCTCCACTTT
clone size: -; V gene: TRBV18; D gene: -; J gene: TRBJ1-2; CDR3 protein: CASSPSDGYTF; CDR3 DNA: TGTGCCAGCTCACCCTCGGATGGCTACACCTTC
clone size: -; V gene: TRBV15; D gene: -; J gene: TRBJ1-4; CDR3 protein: CATSRARRGEKLFF; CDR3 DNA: TGTGCCACCAGCAGAGCCAGGCGGGGAGAAAAACTGTTTTTT
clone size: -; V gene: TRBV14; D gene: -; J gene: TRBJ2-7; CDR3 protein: CASSPQGQFSGPSYEQYF; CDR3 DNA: TGTGCCAGCAGCCCACAGGGGCAATTTAGCGGGCCGTCCTACGAGCAGTACTTC
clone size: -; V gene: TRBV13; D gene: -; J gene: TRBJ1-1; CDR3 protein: CASSFMNTEAFF; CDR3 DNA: TGTGCCAGCAGCTTCATGAACACTGAAGCTTTCTTT
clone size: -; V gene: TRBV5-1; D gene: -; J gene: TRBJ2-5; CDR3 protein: CASSLVSEETQYF; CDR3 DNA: TGCGCCAGCAGCTTGGTGTCGGAGGAGACCCAGTACTTC
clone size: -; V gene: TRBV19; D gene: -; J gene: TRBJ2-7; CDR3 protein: CASSMKGYARSEQYF; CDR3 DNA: TGTGCCAGTAGTATGAAGGGGTATGCTCGAAGCGAGCAGTACTTC
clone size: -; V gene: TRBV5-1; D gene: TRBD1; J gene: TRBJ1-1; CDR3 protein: CASSLSGQGLSEAFF; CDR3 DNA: TGCGCCAGCAGCTTGTCAGGACAGGGGTTGTCTGAAGCTTTCTTT
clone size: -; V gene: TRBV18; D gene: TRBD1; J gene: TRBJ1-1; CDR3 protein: CASSPATGGVTEAFF; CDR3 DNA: TGTGCCAGCTCACCCGCGACAGGGGGCGTCACTGAAGCTTTCTTT
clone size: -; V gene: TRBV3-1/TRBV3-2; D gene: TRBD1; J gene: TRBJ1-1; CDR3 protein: CASSGTGTVNTEAFF; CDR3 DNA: TGTGCCAGCAGCGGAACCGGGACAGTAAACACTGAAGCTTTCTTT
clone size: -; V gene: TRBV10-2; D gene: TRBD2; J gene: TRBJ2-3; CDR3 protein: CASSHSGVLSTDTQYF; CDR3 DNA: TGCGCCAGCAGCCATAGCGGGGTCCTTAGCACAGATACGCAGTATTTT